This TCR beta chain was recovered during a study of blood T cells in healthy people across ages. A second PCR, run for about 7 to 11 cycles, used a sample-barcoded 5' primer plus a J-beta primer mix. TCRdb recomputed calls from the 5' RACE reads with MiXCR, one row per CDR3 protein. The sample comprises around 800,000 distinct CDR3 sequences, roughly 50% of which are singletons, and approximately 40% rests with the top ten. Whenever a sample was processed, at least 6.5 million PBMCs were isolated. Germline CDR1 is LGHNT and CDR2 is FRNRAP. The CDR3 loop spans 16 amino acids. V was clipped by 0 bases and J by 7 bases, with 18 bases between them.

V gene TRBV12-5 combines with J gene TRBJ2-5; perhaps D is TRBD1 or TRBD2 (6 bases each). The sample consisted of blood. The TCR was taken from an elderly man in good health. The CDR3 coding sequence is TGTGCTAGTGGTTTGGTAGTTGGGGGGCAAAGAGGGACCCAGTACTTC. This encodes CASGLVVGGQRGTQYF.